These 10 T cell receptor beta chains came from one sample sequenced in a study of molecular identifiers for immune sequencing clone quantification. Via MiXCR, TCRdb re-called the PCR reads, giving one row per CDR3 protein. Here the sample spans approximately 320,000 distinct CDR3 sequences, roughly a quarter being singletons. The sample taken for sequencing was naive CD8+ T cells from blood, with Jurkat cell RNA spiked in. Stated subset: FACS-sorted CD8+CD4-CCR7+CD45RA+ naive T cells. These receptor sequences come from a human donor in good health. Some libraries in this study had Jurkat cell RNA spiked in.

The V gene is TRBV30, the J gene TRBJ2-1; tentative D call: TRBD2 (5 bases). The V and J ends lost 0 bases and 1 base respectively, with 10 bases between them. The germline V gene encodes CDR1 GTSNPN and CDR2 SVGIG (reference sequence). The CDR3 is 15 amino acids. The CDR3 DNA sequence: TGTGCCTGGAGTGTAGGGAGCGGTTCCTACAATGAGCAGTTCTTC. Protein: CAWSVGSGSYNEQFF.

This clonotype showed up many times. The chain uses TRBV13 and TRBJ2-7; D possibly corresponds to TRBD2 (5 bases). The germline CDR1 and CDR2 sequences are PRHDT and FYEKMQ (reference sequence). The V and J ends lost 5 bases and 3 bases respectively, with 17 bases between them. The CDR3 is 15 residues long. CDR3 nucleotides: TGTGCCAGCAGCCCGGGGAGTTCGCCACTCTACGAGCAGTACTTC. Translation: CASSPGSSPLYEQYF.

This clonotype was seen repeatedly, ten times or more. The V gene is TRBV19, the J gene TRBJ2-7, with 10 bases that match TRBD2. Germline trimming cut 5 bases from V and 2 bases from J; bases unmatched to any gene: 15. Germline CDR1 LNHDA, CDR2 SQIVND (reference sequence). The CDR3 contains 18 residues. The CDR3 here is CASSAGLAERLFPYEQYF. Written as DNA, the CDR3 is TGTGCCAGTAGTGCCGGACTAGCGGAAAGACTTTTTCCCTACGAGCAGTACTTC.

This clonotype has ten or more counts. The chain has TRBV28 and TRBJ2-5; D is perhaps TRBD1 or TRBD2 (5 bases each). Germline V gene data show CDR1 as MDHEN and CDR2 as SYDVKM. This CDR3 has 15 residues. The V and J ends lost 1 base and 2 bases respectively, with 11 bases between them. In DNA, the CDR3 is TGTGCCAGCAGTTTATCAACGGGACCGCAAGAGACCCAGTACTTC. As protein: CASSLSTGPQETQYF.

This clonotype was found a few times. V and J are TRBV28 and TRBJ1-1, with D tentatively TRBD1 (5 bases). V gave up 4 bases and J gave up 3 bases, with 15 bases separating them. The CDR3 is made up of 15 amino acids. CDR1 is MDHEN, CDR2 SYDVKM, per germline. CDR3 in DNA: TGTGCCAGCAGTTCCCCCGGGGGGGGGTACACTGAAGCTTTCTTT. Translation gives CASSSPGGGYTEAFF.

This clonotype was seen repeatedly, ten times or more. The genes are TRBV6-6 and TRBJ1-5; D may be TRBD1 (6 bases). CDR3 length: 16 amino acids. Per the germline V gene, CDR1 is MNHNY and CDR2 is SVGAGI (reference sequence). Trimming cost V 5 bases and J 0 bases, with 14 bases left between them. This chain's CDR3 is CASSLDSLYSNQPQHF. For the CDR3, the DNA is TGTGCCAGCAGTCTGGACAGCCTCTATAGCAATCAGCCCCAGCATTTT.

J is TRBJ1-4 and V is TRBV13; the D is unclear. This CDR3 is built from 15 residues. Germline values: CDR1 PRHDT, CDR2 FYEKMQ (reference sequence). V lost 5 bases and J lost 1, with 11 bases in between. The CDR3 loop is CASSQWSETNEKLFF. The CDR3 DNA is TGTGCCAGCAGCCAGTGGTCGGAAACTAATGAAAAACTGTTTTTT.

Many counts were recorded for this clonotype. The V gene is TRBV7-9, the J gene TRBJ2-7; 10 bases match TRBD1. J was trimmed by 4 bases and V by 2 bases; bases with no gene match: 2. From germline, CDR1 is SEHNR and CDR2 FQNEAQ (reference sequence). The CDR3 is made up of 14 amino acids. The CDR3, as DNA: TGTGCCAGCAGCTTACCGGGACAGGGGTACGAGCAGTACTTC. It specifies CASSLPGQGYEQYF.

This clonotype turned up a few times. This rearrangement joins TRBV12-5 to TRBJ1-1; no clear D. The CDR3 length is 15 residues. Germline CDR1 reads LGHNT; CDR2 reads FRNRAP. Trimming stripped 2 bases from V and 3 bases from J, with 13 bases between. CDR3 DNA sequence: TGTGCTAGTGGTTTGTTTGGGATAGAAGACACTGAAGCTTTCTTT. Translating gives CASGLFGIEDTEAFF.

In this sample, this clonotype turned up a few times. This rearrangement joins TRBV30 to TRBJ2-7, with a possible D match to TRBD2 (6 bases). Looked up from germline, CDR1 is GTSNPN and CDR2 is SVGIG (reference sequence). This CDR3 is built from 14 residues. Trimming stripped 2 bases from V and 5 bases from J, with 16 bases between. The CDR3, as DNA: TGTGCCTGGAGTCTGGTAGCGGCTTTGAACGAGCAGTACTTC. It is translated as CAWSLVAALNEQYF.